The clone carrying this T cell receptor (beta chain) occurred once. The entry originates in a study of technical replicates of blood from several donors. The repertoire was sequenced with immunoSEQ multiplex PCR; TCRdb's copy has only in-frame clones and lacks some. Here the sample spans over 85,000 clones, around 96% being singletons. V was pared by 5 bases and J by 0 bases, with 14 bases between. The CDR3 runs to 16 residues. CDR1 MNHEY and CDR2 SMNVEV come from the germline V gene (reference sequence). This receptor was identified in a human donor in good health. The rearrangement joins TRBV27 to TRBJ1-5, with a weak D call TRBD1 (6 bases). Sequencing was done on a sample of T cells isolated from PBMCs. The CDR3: CASSTKGHNSNQPQHF. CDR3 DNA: TGTGCCAGCAGTACTAAGGGACACAATAGCAATCAGCCCCAGCATTTT.